This entry lists 29 T cell receptor beta chains sequenced from one sample in a study of response to subunit inactivated influenza vaccine. TCRdb fed the RT-PCR reads into MiXCR, producing one record per CDR3 protein. The sample holds roughly 650,000 distinct CDR3 sequences, 15% to 17% seen once. This sample comprised PBMCs from blood, obtained about 13 days after vaccination. Source of these receptors: a man aged 50 to 59 who received an inactivated influenza vaccine.

This clonotype was detected only a few times. The chain employs TRBV6-1 and TRBJ1-2, with D possibly matching TRBD1 (5 bases). CDR1 and CDR2 from the germline V gene are MNHNS and SASEGT. The germline V and J ends were trimmed by 6 bases and 6 bases, with 17 bases remaining between them. The CDR3 covers 14 residues. The CDR3 reads CASRTAGLIDGYTF. DNA for the CDR3: TGTGCCAGCAGGACGGCAGGGCTCATAGATGGCTACACCTTC.

This clonotype has a handful of counts. The gene calls are TRBV19 and TRBJ2-1; no definite D call. V lost 6 bases, J lost 7 bases, and 16 bases lay in between. The CDR3 consists of 14 residues. Germline V gene data show CDR1 as LNHDA and CDR2 as SQIVND (reference sequence). CDR3 DNA: TGTGCCAGTAGGGGCCCTACAAGTTATAATGAGCAGTTCTTC. Translated, it gives CASRGPTSYNEQFF.

The table lists this clonotype with many counts. V usage is TRBV12-3 or TRBV12-4 and J usage is TRBJ2-3, with TRBD1 as a possible D gene (6 bases). Between the trimmed V and J ends, which lost 2 bases and 1 base, there was a span of 13 bases. CDR3 length equals 16 residues. The CDR3 sequence: CASSLWGRGGTDTQYF. CDR3 sequence (DNA): TGTGCCAGCAGTTTATGGGGGCGTGGGGGCACAGATACGCAGTATTTT.

In its sample, this clonotype was seen a few times. The V and J genes are TRBV12-3 or TRBV12-4 and TRBJ2-2; TRBD1 matches 10 bases. CDR3 length: 16 residues. With V trimmed by 6 bases and J by 9 bases, 13 bases remained unmatched. The CDR3 DNA sequence: TGTGCCAGCAGCGAGCTGACCGGGACAGGGGTCAGGGAGCTGTTTTTT. Protein sequence: CASSELTGTGVRELFF.

The V and J genes are TRBV6-5 and TRBJ2-2, with 7 bases that match TRBD1. CDR3 length: 16 residues. CDR1 and CDR2 (germline): MNHEY, SVGAGI. V lost 0 bases, J lost 4 bases, and 5 bases stayed unmatched. Written as DNA, the CDR3 is TGTGCCAGCAGTTACTCTCAGGGGGTTTCCACCGGGGAGCTGTTTTTT. Encoded protein: CASSYSQGVSTGELFF.

The table lists this clonotype with a few counts. The genes are TRBV3-1 and TRBJ2-1, with D possibly matching TRBD2 (6 bases). Germline V gene data show CDR1 as LGHDT and CDR2 as YNNKEL (reference sequence). This CDR3 contains 15 residues. Between the trimmed V and J ends, which lost 3 bases and 9 bases, there was a span of 18 bases. The CDR3 DNA is TGTGCCAGCAGCCACCGGGACCCCGGGCGGGGTGAGCAGTTCTTC. Its protein product is CASSHRDPGRGEQFF.

This clonotype was observed a handful of times. This chain connects TRBV19 to TRBJ1-5, with a possible D match to TRBD1 (6 bases). Per germline, CDR1 LNHDA and CDR2 SQIVND (reference sequence). V shed 3 bases and J shed 3 bases, with 15 bases lying between them. The CDR3 spans 16 residues. The CDR3 DNA is TGTGCCAGTAGTATGGGAGGGCGGGGGCTCAATCAGCCCCAGCATTTT. This codes for CASSMGGRGLNQPQHF. Looking up the rest from reference TRBV19 and TRBJ1-5 gives the full variable domain: DGGITQSPKYLFRKEGQNVTLSCEQNLNHDAMYWYRQDPGQGLRLIYYSQIVNDFQKGDIAEGYSVSREKKESFPLTVTSAQKNPTAFYLCASSMGGRGLNQPQHFGDGTRLSIL.

A few counts support this clonotype. J is TRBJ1-6 and V is TRBV7-6; no clear D gene. The CDR3 loop spans 15 amino acids. Looked up from germline, CDR1 is SGHVS and CDR2 is FNYEAQ. V was clipped by 3 bases and J by 8 bases, with 14 bases between them. CDR3 sequence (DNA): TGTGCCAGCAGCTTCTCCGCAGCCTCGGATTCACCCCTCCACTTT. Protein: CASSFSAASDSPLHF. Based on the CDR3 plus reference TRBV7-6 and TRBJ1-6, the full variable domain is GAGVSQSPRYKVTKRGQDVALRCDPISGHVSLYWYRQALGQGPEFLTYFNYEAQQDKSGLPNDRFSAERPEGSISTLTIQRTEQRDSAMYRCASSFSAASDSPLHFGNGTRLTVT.

The sample holds a few counts of this clonotype. This sequence joins TRBV6-2 or TRBV6-3 and TRBJ2-3, with 8 bases identical to TRBD1. Per the germline V gene, CDR1 is MNHEY and CDR2 is SVGEGT. This CDR3 is built from 15 residues. The J segment lost 2 bases and the V segment lost 7 bases, leaving 8 bases of the junction unmatched. The CDR3 loop reads CASTHRDRTTDTQYF. The CDR3 coding sequence is TGTGCCAGCACCCACCGGGACAGGACCACAGATACGCAGTATTTT.

V and J are TRBV10-3 and TRBJ2-6; D gene unclear. V lost 2 bases and J lost 0, with 11 bases in between. The V gene's germline CDR1 is ENHRY and CDR2 SYGVKD. The CDR3 is made up of 17 amino acids. In DNA, the CDR3 is TGTGCCATCAGTGAGAATGGTGTGACCTCTGGGGCCAACGTCCTGACTTTC. Its protein product is CAISENGVTSGANVLTF.

This clonotype was recorded a few times. V gene TRBV6-5 combines with J gene TRBJ2-1; the match to TRBD1 covers 7 bases. CDR3 size: 14 residues. V shed 1 base and J 9 bases; nucleotides not matched to a gene: 6. From germline, CDR1 is MNHEY and CDR2 SVGAGI. CDR3 sequence: CASSYLSRDSEQFF. CDR3 bases: TGTGCCAGCAGTTACTTATCCCGGGACAGTGAGCAGTTCTTC.

This clonotype has a handful of counts. The V call is TRBV29-1, the J call TRBJ2-1, with D hard to call. Germline V lookup: CDR1 SQVTM, CDR2 ANQGSEA. The V end lost 0 bases, the J end lost 6 bases, and 0 bases lay between the germline ends. The CDR3 consists of 10 residues. CDR3 loop: CSVEDNEQFF. The CDR3 DNA reads as TGCAGCGTTGAAGACAATGAGCAGTTCTTC.

The chain has TRBV16 and TRBJ2-1; maybe TRBD1 (6 bases). The CDR3 runs 15 residues. Germline CDR1 reads KGHSY; CDR2 reads FQNENV. V was clipped by 2 bases and J by 4 bases, with 12 bases between them. CDR3 DNA sequence: TGTGCCAGCAGCCAAATCGGAGACAGGTACAATGAGCAGTTCTTC. It yields the protein CASSQIGDRYNEQFF.

The chain's CDR3 is CASTRGRNTQYF. The CDR3 region has the DNA TGTGCCAGCACCCGGGGGAGAAATACGCAGTATTTT. The V call is TRBV12-3 or TRBV12-4, the J call TRBJ2-3; possibly TRBD2 for D (6 bases). V gave up 7 bases and J gave up 7 bases, with 12 bases separating them. The CDR3 length is 12 residues.

This sequence joins TRBV11-3 and TRBJ2-7; tentatively, D is TRBD1 or TRBD2 (6 bases each). The germline gives CDR1 SGHNT, CDR2 YENEEA. The germline V and J ends were trimmed by 4 bases and 4 bases, with 11 bases remaining between them. The CDR3 is 13 amino acids. CDR3 nucleotides: TGTGCCAGCAGCTGGGGGGCGAATTACGAGCAGTACTTC. Protein: CASSWGANYEQYF. The full variable domain, its missing parts supplied by reference TRBV11-3 and TRBJ2-7, is EAGVVQSPRYKIIEKKQPVAFWCNPISGHNTLYWYLQNLGQGPELLIRYENEEAVDDSQLPKDRFSAERLKGVDSTLKIQPAELGDSAVYLCASSWGANYEQYFGPGTRLTVT.

This clonotype was counted only a few times. The genes are TRBV20-1 and TRBJ1-1; unclear D gene. CDR1 is DFQATT and CDR2 is SNEGSKA in the germline V gene (reference sequence). The CDR3 consists of 11 residues. The V gene lost 2 bases and the J gene lost 3 bases, with 4 bases spanning the gap. The CDR3 coding sequence is TGCAGTGCTAGACCCTACACTGAAGCTTTCTTT. This gives the protein CSARPYTEAFF.

V is TRBV6-2 or TRBV6-3 and J is TRBJ2-6, with D maybe TRBD1 (6 bases). V was shortened by 8 bases and J by 4 bases, with 18 bases between the two germline ends. CDR3 length: 16 residues. Germline V gene lookup returns CDR1 MNHEY and CDR2 SVGEGT. This CDR3 reads CASDLQGPGGANVLTF. In DNA, the CDR3 is TGTGCCAGCGACTTACAGGGCCCGGGAGGGGCCAACGTCCTGACTTTC.

The chain employs TRBV2 and TRBJ1-5, with D hard to call. Trimming shortened V by 0 bases and J by 6 bases, and 3 bases separated the two germline ends. This CDR3 is built from 12 residues. Per the germline V gene, CDR1 is SNHLY and CDR2 is FYNNEI. The CDR3 nucleotides are TGTGCCAGCAGTGAAGCGCCTCAGCCCCAGCATTTT. Amino acid sequence: CASSEAPQPQHF.

This clonotype appeared a few times. The chain carries TRBV7-9 and TRBJ2-5; the D gene is possibly TRBD2 (5 bases). V was trimmed by 10 bases and J by 0 bases, leaving 15 bases between them. CDR1 and CDR2 (germline): SEHNR, FQNEAQ (reference sequence). The length of the CDR3 is 14 residues. This CDR3 reads CATSPTGNQETQYF. In nucleotides, the CDR3 is TGTGCCACCTCCCCGACGGGGAACCAAGAGACCCAGTACTTC. The variable domain in full, completed from reference TRBV7-9 and TRBJ2-5, reads DTGVSQNPRHKITKRGQNVTFRCDPISEHNRLYWYRQTLGQGPEFLTYFQNEAQLEKSRLLSDRFSAERPKGSFSTLEIQRTEQGDSAMYLCATSPTGNQETQYFGPGTRLLVL.

This clonotype occurred a few times. This chain connects TRBV12-3 or TRBV12-4 to TRBJ2-7; perhaps TRBD2 as D (5 bases). The CDR3 sequence is 12 residues long. V was clipped by 5 bases and J by 8 bases, with 13 bases between them. The CDR3 reads CASSPRGSQQYF. CDR3 nucleotides: TGTGCCAGCAGTCCTCGGGGTTCGCAGCAGTACTTC.

J is TRBJ2-1 and V is TRBV7-9; D gene unclear. The CDR3 loop spans 13 amino acids. Germline V CDR1 and CDR2: SEHNR, FQNEAQ (reference sequence). V lost 1 base, J lost 8 bases, and 9 bases lay in between. CDR3 sequence reads: CASSLGNRDEQFF. The CDR3 DNA follows: TGTGCCAGCAGCTTAGGGAATAGGGATGAGCAGTTCTTC.

This chain connects TRBV20-1 to TRBJ2-1, with no clear D. This CDR3 is 19 amino acids long. Looked up from germline, CDR1 is DFQATT and CDR2 is SNEGSKA (reference sequence). The ends were cut back, 0 bases at V and 0 bases at J, with 21 bases in the middle. The CDR3 DNA sequence: TGCAGTGCTAGAGATTTCAAAGCCCGTTTAAGGAGCTCCTACAATGAGCAGTTCTTC. Protein product: CSARDFKARLRSSYNEQFF.

The gene calls are TRBV4-3 and TRBJ2-5, with D perhaps matching TRBD2 (5 bases). The V end lost 2 bases, the J end lost 4 bases, and 8 bases lay between the germline ends. Looked up from germline, CDR1 is LGHNA and CDR2 is YSLEER. This CDR3 comprises 13 residues. In DNA form, the CDR3 reads TGCGCCAGCAGCCAAAGCGGAGCAGAGACCCAGTACTTC. Its protein product is CASSQSGAETQYF.

V gene TRBV20-1 combines with J gene TRBJ2-7; 10 nucleotides match TRBD2. Germline CDR1 reads DFQATT; CDR2 reads SNEGSKA (reference sequence). Trimming took 2 bases from V and 3 from J; bases not matched to a gene: 7. The CDR3 is 15 amino acids. CDR3 nucleotides: TGCAGTGCTAGAAAACCTAGCGGGAGTCACTACGAGCAGTACTTC. This gives the protein CSARKPSGSHYEQYF.

The sample holds a few counts of this clonotype. The chain employs TRBV27 and TRBJ2-2; D is possibly TRBD2 (5 bases). The CDR3 totals 17 residues. Germline V gives CDR1 MNHEY, CDR2 SMNVEV (reference sequence). The V and J ends lost 2 bases and 4 bases respectively, with 17 bases between them. The CDR3 DNA reads TGTGCCAGCAGTTTACCCTCCGCTAGCCGGCTCACCGGGGAGCTGTTTTTT. It encodes CASSLPSASRLTGELFF.

This sequence joins TRBV13 and TRBJ2-3, with D possibly being TRBD1 (5 bases). This CDR3 region has 17 residues. The germline V gene has CDR1 PRHDT and CDR2 FYEKMQ (reference sequence). V was cut by 0 bases and J by 7 bases, with 20 bases left in between. In DNA form, the CDR3 reads TGTGCCAGCAGCTTAGGCCTAGGGGCTAGACCTTCTCATACGCAGTATTTT. Its protein product is CASSLGLGARPSHTQYF.

In this sample, this clonotype turned up many times. The chain carries TRBV11-2 and TRBJ2-1; 11 nucleotides match TRBD2. This CDR3 region has 15 residues. Per the germline V gene, CDR1 is SGHAT and CDR2 is FQNNGV. V was clipped by 5 bases and J by 8 bases; unmatched bases: 8. The CDR3 loop is CASSLGTSGWYEQFF. CDR3 nucleotide sequence: TGTGCCAGCAGCCTCGGGACTAGCGGATGGTATGAGCAGTTCTTC.

This clonotype has a handful of counts. The genes are TRBV29-1 and TRBJ2-7; TRBD1 matches 11 bases. J lost 1 base, V lost 2 bases, and 10 bases had no gene match. CDR1 and CDR2 from the germline V gene are SQVTM and ANQGSEA. The CDR3 is made up of 17 amino acids. CDR3 loop: CSVESLDRGRGSYEQYF. The CDR3 nucleotides read TGCAGCGTTGAATCGTTGGACAGGGGGCGCGGGTCCTACGAGCAGTACTTC.

J is TRBJ1-6 and V is TRBV19; a weak D match, TRBD1 (6 bases). The germline V gene has CDR1 LNHDA and CDR2 SQIVND (reference sequence). The CDR3 runs 18 residues. Trimming removed 3 bases from V and 7 bases from J, with 22 bases in between. This CDR3 is CASSMGFAGGAGNSPLHF. The CDR3 region has the DNA TGTGCCAGTAGTATGGGGTTTGCCGGGGGCGCGGGGAATTCACCCCTCCACTTT.